This TCR beta chain was sequenced in a study of blood T cells in healthy people across ages. There were healthy Caucasian individuals from Russia, aged about 6 to 100, serving as donors. Primers used in a second PCR of roughly 6 to 11 cycles were a sample-barcoded 5' primer and a J-beta primer mix. MiXCR was run by TCRdb on the 5' RACE reads, yielding one entry per CDR3 protein. The sample records about 830,000 distinct CDR3 sequences, 55% to 75% being singletons. CDR3 length: 13 residues. Trimming cost V 4 bases and J 5 bases, with 12 bases left between them. From germline, CDR1 is LGHDT and CDR2 YNNKEL (reference sequence).

The V gene is TRBV3-1, the J gene TRBJ2-7; no definite D call. What was sequenced was blood. This receptor was obtained from a man aged 25-45 years in good health. The DNA of the CDR3 is TGTGCCAGCAGCCTACCCCCTTTTCACGAGCAGTACTTC. The encoded protein is CASSLPPFHEQYF.